These T cell receptor beta chains were read from a single sample in a study of blood T cell repertoires in COVID-19. Repertoires were generated with immunoSEQ multiplex PCR, while TCRdb's copy carries only in-frame clones and drops some. The sample shows some 180,000 clones, roughly 88% of them seen only once. Sequenced input: peripheral blood. These receptors were collected from a human donor in a cohort sampled during active COVID-19. Each CDR3 is given with its conserved first and last residue. The order of the fields is J gene, D gene, V gene, clone size, CDR3 DNA, CDR3 protein. A D gene is named only where the DNA matches it firmly. Only some rows state a clone size, as once, few, many or a class for expanded clones.

J: TRBJ2-7
D: TRBD2
V: TRBV28
size: NA
DNA: TGTGCCAGCAGCTCCGGAGGGACTAGCTTCCACGAGCAGTACTTC
CDR3: CASSSGGTSFHEQYF

J: TRBJ2-1
D: TRBD2
V: TRBV5-4
size: NA
DNA: TGTGCCAGCAGCCGATTGACTAGCGGAACAAACAATGAGCAGTTCTTC
CDR3: CASSRLTSGTNNEQFF

J: TRBJ2-7
D: NA
V: TRBV5-1
size: NA
DNA: TGCGCCAGCAGCTTGGACAGCCCCATCTACGAGCAGTACTTC
CDR3: CASSLDSPIYEQYF

J: TRBJ1-2
D: TRBD1
V: TRBV5-6
size: once
DNA: TGTGCCAGCAGCTTATTGGGACAGGGGCTATCTGGCTACACCTTC
CDR3: CASSLLGQGLSGYTF

J: TRBJ2-7
D: NA
V: TRBV9
size: few
DNA: TGTGCCAGCAGCGTAGGGACCTCTGGGGGGTACGAGCAGTACTTC
CDR3: CASSVGTSGGYEQYF

J: TRBJ2-7
D: NA
V: TRBV30
size: NA
DNA: TGTGCCTGGAGTGTACGGGGCTACGAGCAGTACTTC
CDR3: CAWSVRGYEQYF

J: TRBJ1-6
D: NA
V: TRBV10-3
size: few
DNA: TGTGCCATCAGTGAGACAGATTATAATTCACCCCTCCACTTT
CDR3: CAISETDYNSPLHF

J: TRBJ2-1
D: TRBD2
V: TRBV24-1
size: NA
DNA: TGTGCCACCAGTGATTTAGCGGGAGCTGGATACAATGAGCAGTTCTTC
CDR3: CATSDLAGAGYNEQFF

J: TRBJ2-1
D: NA
V: TRBV2
size: NA
DNA: TGTGCCAGCAGTGAAGGGACAGACAATGAGCAGTTCTTC
CDR3: CASSEGTDNEQFF

J: TRBJ2-1
D: TRBD1
V: TRBV19
size: NA
DNA: TGTGCCAGTAAGGTACAGGGGGCGACCTACAATGAGCAGTTCTTC
CDR3: CASKVQGATYNEQFF

J: TRBJ2-3
D: TRBD2
V: TRBV4-2
size: few
DNA: TGTGCCAGCAGCCAAGCCCTCGGACTAGCGGGCACAGATACGCAGTATTTT
CDR3: CASSQALGLAGTDTQYF

J: TRBJ2-7
D: TRBD2
V: TRBV10-3
size: NA
DNA: TGTGCCATCAGTGCAACCGGGACTAGCGTTTCCTACGAGCAGTACTTC
CDR3: CAISATGTSVSYEQYF

J: TRBJ2-5
D: NA
V: TRBV7-9
size: NA
DNA: TGTGCCAGCAGCTTACGGTCAGGGTCCCCAACAACGGAGACCCAGTACTTC
CDR3: CASSLRSGSPTTETQYF

J: TRBJ2-7
D: TRBD1
V: TRBV12-3/TRBV12-4
size: NA
DNA: TGTGCCAGCGGCGGGACAGGGACGTACGAGCAGTACTTC
CDR3: CASGGTGTYEQYF

J: TRBJ2-7
D: TRBD1
V: TRBV3-1/TRBV3-2
size: NA
DNA: TGTGCCAGCAGCCAAGATGGGGACAGGGGTTCCGAGCAGTACTTC
CDR3: CASSQDGDRGSEQYF

J: TRBJ2-2
D: TRBD1
V: TRBV19
size: many
DNA: TGTGCCAGTAGTATAGAAGGCAGGGGGTTGTTCACCGGGGAGCTGTTTTTT
CDR3: CASSIEGRGLFTGELFF

J: TRBJ2-5
D: NA
V: TRBV11-2
size: once
DNA: TGTGCCAGCACCCTTCGGGGATACACAGTGGAGGAGACCCAGTACTTC
CDR3: CASTLRGYTVEETQYF

J: TRBJ2-5
D: NA
V: TRBV11-3
size: NA
DNA: TGTGCCAGCAGCCCCCACCGGGTAGGAGATACCCAAGAGACCCAGTACTTC
CDR3: CASSPHRVGDTQETQYF

J: TRBJ1-1
D: TRBD1
V: TRBV9
size: once
DNA: TGTGCCAGCAGCCCCAGTGGGACAGGGGGCGTGAACACTGAAGCTTTCTTT
CDR3: CASSPSGTGGVNTEAFF

J: TRBJ2-2
D: NA
V: TRBV5-1
size: NA
DNA: TGCGCCAGCAGCTTGGCGGACAATATCATCCCCGGGGAGCTGTTTTTT
CDR3: CASSLADNIIPGELFF

J: TRBJ2-1
D: TRBD2
V: TRBV29-1
size: NA
DNA: TGCAGCGTACTGTTAGCGGGAGGGCCTCACAATGAGCAGTTCTTC
CDR3: CSVLLAGGPHNEQFF

J: TRBJ2-5
D: TRBD2
V: TRBV7-9
size: NA
DNA: TGTGCCAGCAGTTTTCTAGCGGGCCAAGAGACCCAGTACTTC
CDR3: CASSFLAGQETQYF

J: TRBJ1-5
D: NA
V: TRBV11-2
size: NA
DNA: TGTGCCAGCAGCTTATACAGGGATCAGCCCCAGCATTTT
CDR3: CASSLYRDQPQHF

J: TRBJ1-2
D: NA
V: TRBV2
size: once
DNA: TGTGCCAGCAGAGAAAGTCGACGGGGAAACTATGGCTACACCTTC
CDR3: CASRESRRGNYGYTF

J: TRBJ2-1
D: TRBD2
V: TRBV4-2
size: NA
DNA: TGTGCCAGCAGCCAAGATACCGGTCTAGCGGACTACAATGAGCAGTTCTTC
CDR3: CASSQDTGLADYNEQFF

J: TRBJ2-1
D: NA
V: TRBV2
size: NA
DNA: TGTGCCAGCACTCTTGCCTACAATGAGCAGTTCTTC
CDR3: CASTLAYNEQFF

J: TRBJ1-1
D: TRBD1
V: TRBV19
size: once
DNA: TGTGCCAGTAGTAGCAGGGGGCGTCGCACTGAAGCTTTCTTT
CDR3: CASSSRGRRTEAFF

J: TRBJ2-1
D: TRBD2
V: TRBV29-1
size: NA
DNA: TGCAGCGTTGAAGACGGGACTAGCGGGAGCTATAACAATGAGCAGTTCTTC
CDR3: CSVEDGTSGSYNNEQFF

J: TRBJ2-3
D: TRBD2
V: TRBV15
size: NA
DNA: TGTGCCACCAGCAACTACGGGACTAGCGGGAGGTCCACAGATACGCAGTATTTT
CDR3: CATSNYGTSGRSTDTQYF

J: TRBJ1-4
D: NA
V: TRBV19
size: NA
DNA: TGTGCCAGTAGGGCCCAACAGGGACCTAATGAAAAACTGTTTTTT
CDR3: CASRAQQGPNEKLFF

J: TRBJ1-1
D: NA
V: TRBV5-6
size: NA
DNA: TGTGCCAGCAGCTTGTGGGGTGCGGGCACTGAAGCTTTCTTT
CDR3: CASSLWGAGTEAFF

J: TRBJ1-6
D: NA
V: TRBV18
size: NA
DNA: TGTGCCAGCTCACCACCGGGCCAGCCGAACGGTTCACCCCTCCACTTT
CDR3: CASSPPGQPNGSPLHF

J: TRBJ2-1
D: TRBD2
V: TRBV14
size: NA
DNA: TGTGCCAGCAGCCCACTTAGCGGGAGTAATGAGCAGTTCTTC
CDR3: CASSPLSGSNEQFF

J: TRBJ2-7
D: NA
V: TRBV28
size: NA
DNA: TGTGCCAGCAGTCCCCTTTCAGGCAGCGGTTGGAACGAGCAGTACTTC
CDR3: CASSPLSGSGWNEQYF

J: TRBJ1-3
D: TRBD1
V: TRBV4-1
size: once
DNA: TGCGCCAGCAGCACACTCCCGGGACAGGGGTTATTTCGGGGAGACACCATATATTTT
CDR3: CASSTLPGQGLFRGDTIYF

J: TRBJ2-7
D: TRBD2
V: TRBV6-5
size: NA
DNA: TGTGCCAGCAGCATACTAGCGGGAGGCTACGAGCAGTACTTC
CDR3: CASSILAGGYEQYF

J: TRBJ1-6
D: NA
V: TRBV21-1
size: NA
DNA: TGTGCCAGCAGCAAAGCGCTTTGGGGACAGGGTTGGTCACCCCTCCACTTT
CDR3: CASSKALWGQGWSPLHF

J: TRBJ1-2
D: NA
V: TRBV13
size: NA
DNA: TGTGCCAGCAGTCTCAGAACGTTCCAGGCCGCGGGCTACACCTTC
CDR3: CASSLRTFQAAGYTF

J: TRBJ2-7
D: NA
V: TRBV28
size: NA
DNA: TGTGCCAGCAGTTTGATCATCAGCTCCTACGAGCAGTACTTC
CDR3: CASSLIISSYEQYF

J: TRBJ1-2
D: TRBD1
V: TRBV6-6
size: once
DNA: TGTGCCAGCAGTTACTCCGGACAGGGGGGGATCGGCTACACCTTC
CDR3: CASSYSGQGGIGYTF

J: TRBJ1-5
D: NA
V: TRBV28
size: NA
DNA: TGTGCCTCCTCCCGGGGAGGGGTTAGGAATCAGCCCCAGCATTTT
CDR3: CASSRGGVRNQPQHF

J: TRBJ2-2
D: TRBD1
V: TRBV7-2
size: NA
DNA: TGTGCCAGCAGCTTAGCTCCCAGACAGGGGGCGTACACCGGGGAGCTGTTTTTT
CDR3: CASSLAPRQGAYTGELFF

J: TRBJ2-1
D: NA
V: TRBV6-1
size: NA
DNA: TGTGCCAGCAGTGAACCCCCGAGCGGGTACAATGAGCAGTTCTTC
CDR3: CASSEPPSGYNEQFF

J: TRBJ2-5
D: NA
V: TRBV18
size: NA
DNA: TGTGCCAGCTCACCGATAGTCAAAACGTCAGGAGAGACCCAGTACTTC
CDR3: CASSPIVKTSGETQYF

J: TRBJ1-4
D: NA
V: TRBV9
size: NA
DNA: TGTGCCAGCAGCGTCGAGCAACAAGTCATCGGGGTTGAAAAACTGTTTTTT
CDR3: CASSVEQQVIGVEKLFF

J: TRBJ2-2
D: NA
V: TRBV11-3
size: few
DNA: TGTGCCAGCAGCTTTCAACAGAACACCGGGGAGCTGTTTTTT
CDR3: CASSFQQNTGELFF

J: TRBJ2-3
D: TRBD2
V: TRBV29-1
size: NA
DNA: TGCAGCGTGGAGACTAGCGGGAGGTCAGATACGCAGTATTTT
CDR3: CSVETSGRSDTQYF

J: TRBJ1-1
D: TRBD1
V: TRBV10-3
size: NA
DNA: TGTGCCATCAGTAGAGGTTGGACAGGGGAGGACGAGAACACTGAAGCTTTCTTT
CDR3: CAISRGWTGEDENTEAFF

J: TRBJ2-1
D: NA
V: TRBV5-1
size: NA
DNA: TGCGCCAGCAGCGGATCGGACAGTAGCTCCTACAATGAGCAGTTCTTC
CDR3: CASSGSDSSSYNEQFF

J: TRBJ1-1
D: TRBD1
V: TRBV4-1
size: NA
DNA: TGCGCCAGCAGCCGAGGGACAGGTTCTCTGAACACTGAAGCTTTCTTT
CDR3: CASSRGTGSLNTEAFF

J: TRBJ1-5
D: NA
V: TRBV6-1
size: once
DNA: TGTGCCAGCAGTGAAGCCACCAGTGCTAATCAGCCCCAGCATTTT
CDR3: CASSEATSANQPQHF

J: TRBJ2-1
D: NA
V: TRBV28
size: NA
DNA: TGTGCCAGCAGTCCCCCCCTATACAATGAGCAGTTCTTC
CDR3: CASSPPLYNEQFF

J: TRBJ1-2
D: NA
V: TRBV7-9
size: NA
DNA: TGTGCCAGCAGCTCCGGGTATTCCCCGACCTTC
CDR3: CASSSGYSPTF

J: TRBJ2-1
D: TRBD2
V: TRBV6-2/TRBV6-3
size: NA
DNA: TGTGCCAGCAGCTCCCCTACTAGCGCCTCCTACAATGAGCAGTTCTTC
CDR3: CASSSPTSASYNEQFF

J: TRBJ2-7
D: TRBD2
V: TRBV9
size: NA
DNA: TGTGCCAGCAGCGGCGGGACTAGCGGGATCAGTAATCACTACGAGCAGTACTTC
CDR3: CASSGGTSGISNHYEQYF

J: TRBJ2-1
D: NA
V: TRBV5-6
size: NA
DNA: TGTGCCAGCAGCTTGGTAGGGGATGAGCAGTTCTTC
CDR3: CASSLVGDEQFF

J: TRBJ2-6
D: NA
V: TRBV21-1
size: NA
DNA: TGTGCCAGCAGCCCAAAGACCTGGGCAAACCGCTCTGGGGCCAACGTCCTGACTTTC
CDR3: CASSPKTWANRSGANVLTF

J: TRBJ2-7
D: NA
V: TRBV6-5
size: NA
DNA: TGTGCCAGCTCCGACACCACCTACGAGCAGTACTTC
CDR3: CASSDTTYEQYF

J: TRBJ1-5
D: NA
V: TRBV28
size: once
DNA: TGTGCCAGCAAAGTTGCAGGGTTGGGCAATCAGCCCCAGCATTTT
CDR3: CASKVAGLGNQPQHF

J: TRBJ1-1
D: NA
V: TRBV18
size: NA
DNA: TGTGCCAGCTCACCAGTTGTCAGTATGAACACTGAAGCTTTCTTT
CDR3: CASSPVVSMNTEAFF